This is a list of T cell receptor beta chains from one sample in a study of cytomegalovirus exposure and HLA in healthy donors. Produced via immunoSEQ multiplex PCR; TCRdb's table is partial and in-frame only. The sample lists 200,000 to 250,000 clones, 81% occurring once. Sequenced material: PBMCs. The receptors come from an older woman in good health and CMV-seropositive. Both conserved end residues are part of each CDR3. Each record gives: CDR3 DNA, CDR3 protein, D gene, J gene, V gene, clone size. A D gene is named only where the DNA matches it firmly. Where a row states a size, it is once, few, many or the class of an expanded clone; other rows omit it.

TGTGCCAGTGCACCGGGACTCAACACAGATACGCAGTATTTT,CASAPGLNTDTQYF,NA,TRBJ2-3,TRBV11-3,NA
TGTGCCAGCTTTGGGCAGACAAATGAAAAACTGTTTTTT,CASFGQTNEKLFF,NA,TRBJ1-4,TRBV2,NA
TGTGCCAGCAGCACACAGGTGACTAATGAAAAACTGTTTTTT,CASSTQVTNEKLFF,NA,TRBJ1-4,TRBV7-9,NA
TGTGCCAGCAGCCCGAGTTTTTGGGAGCAGTACTTC,CASSPSFWEQYF,NA,TRBJ2-7,TRBV11-2,NA
TGTGCCAGCAGTTCCCAATCCAGGGGGATGACTGAAGCTTTCTTT,CASSSQSRGMTEAFF,TRBD1,TRBJ1-1,TRBV27,few
TGTGCCAGTAGAGGACAGGGGTCCACAGATACGCAGTATTTT,CASRGQGSTDTQYF,TRBD1,TRBJ2-3,TRBV19,NA
TGTGCCAGCAGCTTGGGCGGGATCACCGGGGAGCTGTTTTTT,CASSLGGITGELFF,NA,TRBJ2-2,TRBV5-6,NA
TGTGCCAGCAGTGTCAGGGGTGATGCAGATACGCAGTATTTT,CASSVRGDADTQYF,NA,TRBJ2-3,TRBV2,NA
TGCGCCAGCAGTGAGAGGGGACTAGCGGGGTACCAAGAGACCCAGTACTTC,CASSERGLAGYQETQYF,TRBD2,TRBJ2-5,TRBV10-2,NA
TGTGCCAGCAGCCTCGGGACTAGCGGGAGGAGTAAGCAGTACTTC,CASSLGTSGRSKQYF,TRBD2,TRBJ2-7,TRBV11-2,NA
TGTGCCAGCAGCTCAATCATTCGGGACCAAGAGACCCAGTACTTC,CASSSIIRDQETQYF,NA,TRBJ2-5,TRBV5-4,NA
TGTGCCAGTACCGCTACTAGCGGGGTTTACAATGAGCAGTTCTTC,CASTATSGVYNEQFF,TRBD2,TRBJ2-1,TRBV19,once
TGTGCCAGCAGCTCCGGACTAGCTGGGTTGGGCACAGATACGCAGTATTTT,CASSSGLAGLGTDTQYF,TRBD2,TRBJ2-3,TRBV11-2,NA
TGTGCCAGCAGCCAGGCTTCCGGGACAGGGCGAGAGCAGTACTTC,CASSQASGTGREQYF,TRBD1,TRBJ2-7,TRBV4-2,NA
TGCGCCAGCAGCCTTAGCGGGACCGAGACAGATACGCAGTATTTT,CASSLSGTETDTQYF,TRBD2,TRBJ2-3,TRBV5-1,NA
TGTGCCAGTAGTATAGGGACAGGGACAAACACCGGGGAGCTGTTTTTT,CASSIGTGTNTGELFF,TRBD1,TRBJ2-2,TRBV19,NA
TGTGCCAGCGGCCCTGGGGGGACCAGGGCAGATACGCAGTATTTT,CASGPGGTRADTQYF,NA,TRBJ2-3,TRBV27,NA
TGCGCCAGCAGTCCCGGGACAGGAAATGAAAAACTGTTTTTT,CASSPGTGNEKLFF,TRBD1,TRBJ1-4,TRBV4-1,NA
TGTGCCAGCAGCTTACGGGACAACTACGAGCAGTACTTC,CASSLRDNYEQYF,NA,TRBJ2-7,TRBV11-3,NA
TGTGCCAGCAGCGTAGCCCCAAGCTCCCACAATGAGCAGTTCTTC,CASSVAPSSHNEQFF,NA,TRBJ2-1,TRBV9,NA
TGTGCCAGCAGCGGGACAGGGGGGGGGACCCAGTACTTC,CASSGTGGGTQYF,TRBD1,TRBJ2-5,TRBV25-1,NA
TGCAGCGTTGCAGTCAGTTCAAACACTGAAGCTTTCTTT,CSVAVSSNTEAFF,NA,TRBJ1-1,TRBV29-1,NA
TGCGCCAGCAGCCAAGTTGGAGGGTTGAACACAGATACGCAGTATTTT,CASSQVGGLNTDTQYF,NA,TRBJ2-3,TRBV4-1,NA
TGCGCCAGCAGTGACTCTGACAGTTCTAGTGAAGCTTTCTTT,CASSDSDSSSEAFF,NA,TRBJ1-1,TRBV10-1,NA
TGTGCCAGCAGCCCGGGACAGGAAAAACCTCAACTAGCCAAAAACATTCAGTACTTC,CASSPGQEKPQLAKNIQYF,TRBD1,TRBJ2-4,TRBV5-4,NA
TGTGCCAGCAGCTTCGGAGAATCGGGAGAGCAGTACTTC,CASSFGESGEQYF,NA,TRBJ2-7,TRBV7-3,once
TGTGCCAGCGGGACGGGACAGGGGGCAGGTGGCTACACCTTC,CASGTGQGAGGYTF,TRBD1,TRBJ1-2,TRBV2,few
TGTGCCTGGAACAGGCAGAACACTGAAGCTTTCTTT,CAWNRQNTEAFF,NA,TRBJ1-1,TRBV30,NA
TGTGCCAGCAGTGACGACAGGGAGAGCTCCTACGAGCAGTACTTC,CASSDDRESSYEQYF,TRBD1,TRBJ2-7,TRBV28,NA
TGCGCCAGCAGCCAAGATCGTGATAGAGGCTACACCTTC,CASSQDRDRGYTF,NA,TRBJ1-2,TRBV4-1,NA
TGTGCCAGCAGCCAAGTCAGGACAGGGGCGGTGAACACTGAAGCTTTCTTT,CASSQVRTGAVNTEAFF,TRBD1,TRBJ1-1,TRBV14,NA
TGCAGCGTTGTTGACACCGGGACAGGGGGCAATCAGCCCCAGCATTTT,CSVVDTGTGGNQPQHF,TRBD1,TRBJ1-5,TRBV29-1,NA
TGTGCCAGCTCGGGAATTGGCCAGCCCCAGCATTTT,CASSGIGQPQHF,NA,TRBJ1-5,TRBV19,NA
TGCGCCAGCAGTACCGGGAATTTCAATCAGCCCCAGCATTTT,CASSTGNFNQPQHF,NA,TRBJ1-5,TRBV10-2,few
TGTGCCAGCAGCCAAGATTGGGTAGGGGATGATGGCTACACCTTC,CASSQDWVGDDGYTF,NA,TRBJ1-2,TRBV4-2,NA
TGTGCCAGCAGCATCCACAGGGAGTCTTACGAGCAGTACTTC,CASSIHRESYEQYF,NA,TRBJ2-7,TRBV7-9,NA
TGCGCCAGCAGCTTGGGGGCGGGCTCACCGAAAAGCATTCAGTACTTC,CASSLGAGSPKSIQYF,NA,TRBJ2-4,TRBV5-1,NA
TGTGCCAGCAGTTTCACAGTCTATCAGCCCCAGCATTTT,CASSFTVYQPQHF,NA,TRBJ1-5,TRBV28,few
TGTGCCAGCACCAGACAGGGGACAGATACGCAGTATTTT,CASTRQGTDTQYF,TRBD1,TRBJ2-3,TRBV6-5,once
TGTGCCAGTAGTACGACAGGGACAGGGGCCAGCTCTGGAAACACCATATATTTT,CASSTTGTGASSGNTIYF,TRBD1,TRBJ1-3,TRBV19,NA
TGTGCCAGCAGTCCACTCGACTACGAGCAGTACTTC,CASSPLDYEQYF,NA,TRBJ2-7,TRBV2,few
TGTGCCAGCAGCCAAGGGCTAGCGATCTCCTACGAGCAGTACTTC,CASSQGLAISYEQYF,NA,TRBJ2-7,TRBV14,NA
TGTGCCAGTAGTAGGGGACAGGGTCGCTCCTACGAGCAGTACTTC,CASSRGQGRSYEQYF,TRBD1,TRBJ2-7,TRBV19,NA
TGTGCCAGCACCACAGTGGGAGGCACCGGGGAGCTGTTTTTT,CASTTVGGTGELFF,NA,TRBJ2-2,TRBV2,few
TGCGCCAGCAGCTTGGGAGGCACAGGTAGCGGGAACGATGAGCAGTTCTTC,CASSLGGTGSGNDEQFF,TRBD2,TRBJ2-1,TRBV5-1,NA
TGTGCCAGCAGTAGACTAGTTGGAGAGACCCAGTACTTC,CASSRLVGETQYF,NA,TRBJ2-5,TRBV7-3,NA